This T cell receptor (beta chain) was captured by sequencing in a study of control samples from healthy donors and cancer patients. This table comes from immunoSEQ multiplex PCR, and its TCRdb copy is limited to in-frame clones, with some not included. The sample lists more than 100,000 clones, under 95% occurring once. The CDR3 has 15 amino acids. The V gene end was trimmed by 5 bases and the J gene end by 5 bases; junction bases not matched to a gene: 6. Germline CDR1 and CDR2: SGHAT and FQNNGV. This TCR was recovered from a man aged 18-30 years in good health. Sample: blood. V gene TRBV11-2 combines with J gene TRBJ2-2; the match to TRBD1 covers 9 bases. The CDR3 DNA reads TGTGCCAGCAGCCACCGGGACAGGGAGACCGGGGAGCTGTTTTTT. Encoded protein: CASSHRDRETGELFF.